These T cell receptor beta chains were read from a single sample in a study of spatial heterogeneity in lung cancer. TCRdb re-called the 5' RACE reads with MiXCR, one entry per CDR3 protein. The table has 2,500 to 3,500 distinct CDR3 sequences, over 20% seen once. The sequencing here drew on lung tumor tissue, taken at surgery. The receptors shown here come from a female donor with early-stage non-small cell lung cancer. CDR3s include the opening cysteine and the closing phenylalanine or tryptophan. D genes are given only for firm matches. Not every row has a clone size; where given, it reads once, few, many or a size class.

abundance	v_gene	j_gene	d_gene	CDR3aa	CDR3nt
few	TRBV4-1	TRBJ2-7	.	CASSQVFGGPYEQYF	TGCGCCAGCAGCCAAGTCTTCGGCGGACCTTACGAGCAGTACTTC
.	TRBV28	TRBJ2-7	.	CASSSRTYEQYF	TGTGCCAGCAGTTCCCGGACCTACGAGCAGTACTTC
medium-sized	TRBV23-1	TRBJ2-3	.	CASSPRGEGTDTQYF	TGCGCCAGCAGTCCCAGAGGAGAGGGTACAGATACGCAGTATTTT
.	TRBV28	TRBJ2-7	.	CASRKQGRPYEQYF	TGTGCCAGCAGGAAACAGGGACGTCCCTACGAGCAGTACTTC
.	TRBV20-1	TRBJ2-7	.	CSAPDGTYEQYF	TGCAGTGCTCCGGACGGAACCTACGAGCAGTACTTC
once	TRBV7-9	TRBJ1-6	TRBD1	CASSSNTMTGRILHF	TGTGCCAGCAGCTCCAACACCATGACAGGGAGGATCCTCCACTTT
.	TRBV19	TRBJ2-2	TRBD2	CASSILAGVNTGELFF	TGTGCCAGTAGTATCCTAGCGGGGGTTAACACCGGGGAGCTGTTTTTT
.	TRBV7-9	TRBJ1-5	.	CASSLVGGDNQPQHF	TGTGCCAGCAGCTTGGTCGGCGGCGACAATCAGCCCCAGCATTTT
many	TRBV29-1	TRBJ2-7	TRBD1	CSVGDRARSYEQYF	TGCAGCGTTGGTGACAGGGCTCGCTCCTACGAGCAGTACTTC
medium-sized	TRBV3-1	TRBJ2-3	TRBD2	CASSLGLADLTDTQYF	TGTGCCAGCAGCCTCGGACTAGCGGACCTCACAGATACGCAGTATTTT
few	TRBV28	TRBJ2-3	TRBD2	CASSSGTSETTDTQYF	TGTGCCAGCAGTTCCGGGACTAGCGAGACGACAGATACGCAGTATTTT
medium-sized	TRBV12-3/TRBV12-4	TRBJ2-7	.	CASSLRGGEQYF	TGTGCCAGCAGTTTGAGGGGCGGCGAGCAGTACTTC
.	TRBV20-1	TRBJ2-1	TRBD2	CSALKTGTTSYNEQFF	TGCAGTGCCCTCAAGACCGGGACTACATCCTACAATGAGCAGTTCTTC
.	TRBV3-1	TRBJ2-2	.	CASSITGELFF	TGTGCCAGCAGCATCACCGGGGAGCTGTTTTTT
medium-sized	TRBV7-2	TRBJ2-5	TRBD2	CASSSGEETQYF	TGTGCCAGCAGTAGCGGGGAAGAGACCCAGTACTTC
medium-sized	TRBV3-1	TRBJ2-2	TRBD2	CASSARWGRANTGELFF	TGTGCCAGCAGCGCCCGATGGGGGAGGGCGAACACCGGGGAGCTGTTTTTT
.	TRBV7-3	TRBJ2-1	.	CASSFPEGGQFF	TGTGCCAGCAGCTTCCCAGAGGGTGGGCAGTTCTTC
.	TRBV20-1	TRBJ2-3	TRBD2	CSARVREIHTDTQYF	TGCAGTGCTAGAGTGCGGGAGATACACACAGATACGCAGTATTTT
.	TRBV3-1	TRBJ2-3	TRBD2	CASSQEGLAGGPGTDTQYF	TGTGCCAGCAGCCAAGAGGGTCTAGCGGGGGGGCCGGGCACAGATACGCAGTATTTT
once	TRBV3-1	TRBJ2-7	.	CASSPYTMDSYEQYF	TGTGCCAGCAGCCCCTACACAATGGACTCCTACGAGCAGTACTTC
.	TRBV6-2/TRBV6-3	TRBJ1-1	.	CASRFRVTEAFF	TGTGCCAGCAGGTTTCGGGTCACTGAAGCTTTCTTT
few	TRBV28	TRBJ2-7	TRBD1	CASSSPGTGYPQYF	TGTGCCAGCAGTTCTCCCGGGACAGGGTACCCGCAGTACTTC
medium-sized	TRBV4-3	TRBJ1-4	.	CASSQVQDYREKLFF	TGCGCCAGCAGCCAAGTGCAGGACTATAGAGAAAAACTGTTTTTT
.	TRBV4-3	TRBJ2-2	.	CASREGANTGELFF	TGCGCCAGCAGAGAGGGGGCGAACACCGGGGAGCTGTTTTTT
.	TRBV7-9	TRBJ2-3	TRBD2	CASTQLAGGTDTQYF	TGTGCCAGCACCCAACTAGCGGGAGGCACAGATACGCAGTATTTT
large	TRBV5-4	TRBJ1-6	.	CASSLGVDNSPLHF	TGTGCCAGCAGCCTTGGCGTGGATAATTCACCCCTCCACTTT
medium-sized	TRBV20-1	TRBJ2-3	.	CSASGTLNTDTQYF	TGCAGTGCTAGCGGGACACTCAACACAGATACGCAGTATTTT
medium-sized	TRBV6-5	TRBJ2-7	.	CASSYSKGSEQYF	TGTGCCAGCAGTTACTCGAAGGGGTCCGAGCAGTACTTC
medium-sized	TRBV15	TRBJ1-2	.	CATSTPGGATSGYTF	TGTGCCACCAGCACCCCGGGGGGCGCAACCTCCGGCTACACCTTC
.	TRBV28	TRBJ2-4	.	CASSFPRGVGAKNIQYF	TGTGCCAGCAGTTTTCCCAGGGGTGTTGGAGCCAAAAACATTCAGTACTTC
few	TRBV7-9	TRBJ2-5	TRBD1	CASSPRQGLGETQYF	TGTGCCAGCAGCCCGCGACAGGGTTTGGGGGAGACCCAGTACTTC
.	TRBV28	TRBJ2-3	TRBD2	CASSLGGVQDTQYF	TGTGCCAGCAGTTTGGGGGGGGTACAAGATACGCAGTATTTT
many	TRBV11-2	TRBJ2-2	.	CASSLDYHSKNTGELFF	TGTGCCAGCAGCTTAGATTACCACTCAAAGAACACCGGGGAGCTGTTTTTT
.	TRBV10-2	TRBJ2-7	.	CASSWDTSYEQYF	TGCGCCAGCAGTTGGGACACCTCCTACGAGCAGTACTTC
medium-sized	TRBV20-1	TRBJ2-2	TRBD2	CSAREGTSGRGFTGELFF	TGCAGTGCTAGAGAAGGGACTAGCGGGAGAGGGTTCACCGGGGAGCTGTTTTTT
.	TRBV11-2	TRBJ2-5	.	CASTPQLVGETQYF	TGTGCCAGCACCCCGCAGCTAGTAGGAGAGACCCAGTACTTC
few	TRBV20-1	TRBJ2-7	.	CSARDIGSELNGQYF	TGCAGTGCTAGAGATATCGGCAGCGAACTAAATGGGCAGTACTTC
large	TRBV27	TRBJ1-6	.	CASSLSFGGRDNSPLHF	TGTGCCAGCAGTTTATCGTTCGGGGGGCGCGATAATTCACCCCTCCACTTT
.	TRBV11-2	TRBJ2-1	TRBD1	CASSRYRGSNEQFF	TGTGCCAGCAGCAGATACAGGGGGTCCAATGAGCAGTTCTTC
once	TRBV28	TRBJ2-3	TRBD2	CASRSGRELNTQYF	TGTGCCAGCAGATCGGGGCGGGAGCTAAATACGCAGTATTTT
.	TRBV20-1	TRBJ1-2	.	CSVGRTDYGYTF	TGCAGTGTTGGCAGGACCGACTATGGCTACACCTTC
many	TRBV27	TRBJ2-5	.	CASSWAAGRETQYF	TGTGCCAGCAGTTGGGCGGCGGGAAGAGAGACCCAGTACTTC
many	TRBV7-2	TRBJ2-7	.	CASSLDPQGWEQYF	TGTGCCAGCAGCTTAGATCCCCAGGGTTGGGAGCAGTACTTC
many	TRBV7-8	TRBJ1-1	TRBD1	CASSSYRGDTEAFF	TGTGCCAGCAGCTCTTACAGGGGTGATACTGAAGCTTTCTTT
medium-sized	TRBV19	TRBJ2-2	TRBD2	CASRLAGGPRRTGELFF	TGTGCCAGTAGACTAGCGGGAGGGCCAAGAAGAACCGGGGAGCTGTTTTTT
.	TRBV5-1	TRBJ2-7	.	CASSNGHEQYF	TGCGCCAGCAGTAACGGGCACGAGCAGTACTTC
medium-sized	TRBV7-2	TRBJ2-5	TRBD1	CASRIVGQPKETQYF	TGTGCCAGCAGAATCGTGGGACAGCCCAAAGAGACCCAGTACTTC
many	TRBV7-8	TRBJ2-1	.	CASSLGGSLINEQFF	TGTGCCAGCAGCTTAGGGGGTAGTTTAATTAATGAGCAGTTCTTC
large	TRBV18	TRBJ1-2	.	CASSPPGLPFYGYTF	TGTGCCAGCTCACCACCAGGGCTCCCATTCTATGGCTACACCTTC
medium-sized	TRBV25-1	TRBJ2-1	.	CASSEELNEQFF	TGTGCCAGCAGTGAGGAACTTAATGAGCAGTTCTTC
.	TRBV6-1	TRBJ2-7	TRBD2	CASRAELAGGREQYF	TGTGCCAGCAGGGCAGAATTAGCGGGAGGCCGAGAGCAGTACTTC
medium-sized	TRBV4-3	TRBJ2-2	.	CASSQELGDGGELFF	TGCGCCAGCAGCCAAGAACTCGGGGACGGAGGGGAGCTGTTTTTT
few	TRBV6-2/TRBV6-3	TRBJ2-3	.	CASSSGFGTDTQYF	TGTGCCAGCAGTTCAGGGTTCGGCACAGATACGCAGTATTTT